This TCR beta chain derives from a study of glioma-infiltrating T cells after dendritic cell vaccination. Overall study results and limits: Survival was not directly related to TCR clonality in these patients.

CDR3 length equals 16 residues. CDR1 is SGHNT and CDR2 is YENEEA in the germline V gene. V was trimmed by 5 bases and J by 4 bases, leaving 21 bases between them. Some clones are missing from TCRdb's copy, which holds only in-frame ones; the method was immunoSEQ multiplex PCR. Among 90,000 or so clones, under 90% were seen once, and the ten largest hold roughly 2.9%. Selection required adequate fresh-frozen tumor tissue plus more than two years' survival data. Worth noting for this clone: The antigen is undetermined.

The material was blood, obtained before dendritic cell vaccination. This rearrangement joins TRBV11-3 to TRBJ2-7; D is possibly TRBD2 (6 bases). This sequence originates from a human donor with glioblastoma. The CDR3 loop reads CASSPPLVGSVYEQYF. The CDR3 DNA sequence: TGTGCCAGCAGCCCACCCCTAGTCGGGAGCGTTTACGAGCAGTACTTC.